This TCR beta chain was identified during a study of blood T cell repertoires in COVID-19. The CDR3 contains 14 residues. Germline loops: CDR1 LGHNA, CDR2 YNFKEQ. The V end lost 0 bases, the J end lost 5 bases, and 10 bases lay between the germline ends. This clone appeared a few times. Clones were read by immunoSEQ multiplex PCR, and TCRdb kept only the in-frame ones, dropping some. This table has fewer than 250,000 clones, approximately 86% appearing once. The chain employs TRBV4-2 and TRBJ1-2; D is unclear. This clonotype was obtained from a woman aged 55-70 years with active or convalescent COVID-19. Sequenced material: peripheral blood. This chain's CDR3 is CASSQDLTVYGYTF. CDR3 nucleotide sequence: TGTGCCAGCAGCCAAGATCTCACAGTATATGGCTACACCTTC.